This section outlines one T cell receptor beta chain sequence together with its context. Its target is unknown. Naive CD8 cells lacked CD45RO and underwent positive selection for CCR7, leaving out terminally differentiated effector memory CD45RA+ cells. The trim removed 2 bases at V and 5 bases at J, leaving 8 bases unmatched. The CDR3 is 14 residues long. Germline CDR1 GTSNPN, CDR2 SVGIG (reference sequence). This entry comes from a study of shared clonotypes between healthy human individuals. Findings of the study overall: Sampling covered blood only; tissue repertoires likely differ. Against clonotypes common to all four donors, non-shared ones had lower generation probabilities.

Deep level was the assay's run setting. Generated by immunoSEQ multiplex PCR, the TCRdb table keeps only in-frame clones and is missing some. Of approximately 840,000 clones in the sample, 90% to 97% were seen once. The sequenced sample was naive CD8+ T cells sorted from blood. The TCR was taken from a man aged 30-40 years in good health. The chain employs TRBV30 and TRBJ2-7; 8 positions agree with TRBD1. The CDR3 DNA sequence: TGTGCCTGGAGTCACGCAGGGGGCGCTGACGAGCAGTACTTC. Translation gives CAWSHAGGADEQYF.